This record concerns one T cell receptor (beta chain) sequence. Its matching antigen is unknown. TCRdb analysed the RT-PCR reads with MiXCR anew, one entry per CDR3 protein. The table includes 450,000 to 600,000 distinct CDR3 sequences, approximately 16% detected once. This sample was taken from a study of response to subunit inactivated influenza vaccine. Findings and limits, study-wide: Every seasonal influenza vaccination brings in few new T cells, the authors suggested.

The germline V gene has CDR1 MNHNS and CDR2 SASEGT. The V end lost 8 bases, the J end lost 1 base, and 9 bases lay between the germline ends. CDR3 length equals 13 residues. The sample here was CD4+ T cells sorted from PBMCs, taken 23 months after vaccination. The chain couples TRBV6-1 to TRBJ2-4, with D hard to call. The source of this sequence is a man in his fifties or sixties who received an inactivated influenza vaccine. CDR3 in DNA: TGTGCCAGCGTGGGCGTTGCCAAAAACATTCAGTACTTC. Its protein product is CASVGVAKNIQYF.